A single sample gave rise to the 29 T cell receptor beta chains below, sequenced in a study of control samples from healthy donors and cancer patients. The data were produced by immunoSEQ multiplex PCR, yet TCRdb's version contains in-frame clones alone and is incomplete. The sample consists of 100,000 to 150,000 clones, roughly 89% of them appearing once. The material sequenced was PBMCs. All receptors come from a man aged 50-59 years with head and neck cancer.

CDR3 DNA sequence: TGCGCCAGCAGGATTGGACAGGCGCCGAGGGGCTACACCTTC. This encodes CASRIGQAPRGYTF. This chain connects TRBV23-1 to TRBJ1-2; 7 bases agree with TRBD1. TRBV23-1 falls under the ORF class, with uncertain function. The CDR3 has 14 residues. The J segment lost 8 bases and the V segment lost 6 bases, leaving 12 bases of the junction unmatched.

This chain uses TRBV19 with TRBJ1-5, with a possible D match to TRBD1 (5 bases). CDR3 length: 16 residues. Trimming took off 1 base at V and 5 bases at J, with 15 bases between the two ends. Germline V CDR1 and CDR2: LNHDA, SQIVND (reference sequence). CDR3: CASSIVGRVGDQPQHF. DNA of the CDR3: TGTGCCAGTAGTATAGTCGGCCGGGTGGGGGATCAGCCCCAGCATTTT.

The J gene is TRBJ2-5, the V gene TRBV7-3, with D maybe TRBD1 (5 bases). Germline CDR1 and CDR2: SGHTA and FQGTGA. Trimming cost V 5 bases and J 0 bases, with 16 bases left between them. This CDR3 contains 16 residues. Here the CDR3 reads CASSPPAGPYQETQYF. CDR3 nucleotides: TGTGCCAGCAGCCCCCCGGCAGGGCCGTACCAAGAGACCCAGTACTTC.

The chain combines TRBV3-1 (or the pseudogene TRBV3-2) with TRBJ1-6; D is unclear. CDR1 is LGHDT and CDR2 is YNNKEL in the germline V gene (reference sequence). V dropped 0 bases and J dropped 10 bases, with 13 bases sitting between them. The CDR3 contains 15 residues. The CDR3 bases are TGTGCCAGCAGCCAAGAGTTAGGGAATAGATCACCCCTCCACTTT. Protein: CASSQELGNRSPLHF.

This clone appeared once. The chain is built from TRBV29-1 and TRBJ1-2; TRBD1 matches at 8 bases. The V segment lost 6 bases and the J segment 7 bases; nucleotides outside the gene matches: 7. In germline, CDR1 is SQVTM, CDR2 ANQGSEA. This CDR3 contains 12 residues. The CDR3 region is CSVPDRGGGYTF. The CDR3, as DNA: TGCAGCGTGCCCGACAGGGGAGGTGGCTACACCTTC.

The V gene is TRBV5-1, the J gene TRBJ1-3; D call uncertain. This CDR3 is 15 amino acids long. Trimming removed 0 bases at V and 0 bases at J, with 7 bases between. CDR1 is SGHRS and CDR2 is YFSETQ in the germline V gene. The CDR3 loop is CASSLVPISGNTIYF. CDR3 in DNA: TGCGCCAGCAGCTTGGTACCGATCTCTGGAAACACCATATATTTT.

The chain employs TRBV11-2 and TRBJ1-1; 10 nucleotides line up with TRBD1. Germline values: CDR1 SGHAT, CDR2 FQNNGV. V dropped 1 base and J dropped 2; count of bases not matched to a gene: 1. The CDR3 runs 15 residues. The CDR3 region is CASSLGQGANTEAFF. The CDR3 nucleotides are TGTGCCAGCAGCTTAGGACAGGGGGCCAACACTGAAGCTTTCTTT.

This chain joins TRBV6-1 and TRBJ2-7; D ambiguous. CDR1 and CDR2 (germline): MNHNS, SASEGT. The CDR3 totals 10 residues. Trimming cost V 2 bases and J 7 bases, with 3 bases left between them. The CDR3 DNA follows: TGTGCCAGCAGTGAATGGGAGCAGTACTTC. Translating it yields CASSEWEQYF.

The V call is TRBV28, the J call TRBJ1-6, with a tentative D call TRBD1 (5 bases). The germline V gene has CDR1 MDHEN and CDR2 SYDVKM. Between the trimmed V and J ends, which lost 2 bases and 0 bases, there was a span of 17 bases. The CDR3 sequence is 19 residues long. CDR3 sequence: CASSLTVGGPSSYNSPLHF. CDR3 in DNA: TGTGCCAGCAGTTTAACGGTTGGGGGTCCCAGCTCCTATAATTCACCCCTCCACTTT.

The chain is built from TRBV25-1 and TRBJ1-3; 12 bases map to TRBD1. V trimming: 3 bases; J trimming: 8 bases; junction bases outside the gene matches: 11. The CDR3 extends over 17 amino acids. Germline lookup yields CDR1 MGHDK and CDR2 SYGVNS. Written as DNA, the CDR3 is TGTGCCAGCAGTGAGTCGATCAGGGACAGGGGGCCGGACACCATATATTTT. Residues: CASSESIRDRGPDTIYF.

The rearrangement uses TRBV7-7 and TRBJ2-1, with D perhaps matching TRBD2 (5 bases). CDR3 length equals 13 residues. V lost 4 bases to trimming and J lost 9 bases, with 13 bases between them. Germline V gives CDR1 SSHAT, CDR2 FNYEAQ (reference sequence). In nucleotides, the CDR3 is TGTGCCAGCAGCTATTCGCGGGTCACTGAGCAGTTCTTC. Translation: CASSYSRVTEQFF.

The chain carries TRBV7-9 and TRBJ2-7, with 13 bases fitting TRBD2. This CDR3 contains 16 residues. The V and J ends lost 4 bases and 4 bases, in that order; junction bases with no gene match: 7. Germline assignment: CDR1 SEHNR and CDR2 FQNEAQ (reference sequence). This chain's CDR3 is CASSSRTSGSTYEQYF. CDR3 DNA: TGTGCCAGCAGCTCGCGGACTAGCGGGAGTACGTACGAGCAGTACTTC.

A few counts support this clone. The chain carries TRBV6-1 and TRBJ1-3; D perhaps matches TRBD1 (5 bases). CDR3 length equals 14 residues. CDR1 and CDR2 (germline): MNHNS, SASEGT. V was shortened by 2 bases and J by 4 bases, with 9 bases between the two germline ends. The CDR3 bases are TGTGCCAGCAGTGAACAGGGTGACGGAAACACCATATATTTT. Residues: CASSEQGDGNTIYF.

CDR3 DNA sequence: TGTGCCAGCAGTAGCCTTCTAGCGGGAGAACACAATGAGCAGTTCTTC. Encoded protein: CASSSLLAGEHNEQFF. The chain employs TRBV25-1 and TRBJ2-1; 10 bases are a match to TRBD2. The CDR3 loop spans 16 amino acids. Germline V gene lookup returns CDR1 MGHDK and CDR2 SYGVNS. Germline trimming cut 5 bases from V and 5 bases from J; bases unmatched to any gene: 9.

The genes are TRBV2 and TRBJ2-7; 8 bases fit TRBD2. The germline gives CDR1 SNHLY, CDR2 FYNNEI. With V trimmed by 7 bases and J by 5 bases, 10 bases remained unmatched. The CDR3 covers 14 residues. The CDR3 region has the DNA TGTGCCAGCAATACTGCGGGGGGTACGAACGAGCAGTACTTC. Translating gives CASNTAGGTNEQYF.

Here the CDR3 reads CATSDFTPSASGKVNSISGEQFF. As DNA, the CDR3 is TGTGCCACCAGTGATTTTACTCCTAGCGCATCTGGGAAAGTAAATAGTATAAGCGGTGAGCAGTTCTTC. The chain recombines TRBV24-1 with TRBJ2-1, with D possibly being TRBD2 (6 bases). Germline V lookup: CDR1 KGHDR, CDR2 SFDVKD. The CDR3 has 23 amino acids. V was pared by 1 base and J by 9 bases, with 39 bases between.

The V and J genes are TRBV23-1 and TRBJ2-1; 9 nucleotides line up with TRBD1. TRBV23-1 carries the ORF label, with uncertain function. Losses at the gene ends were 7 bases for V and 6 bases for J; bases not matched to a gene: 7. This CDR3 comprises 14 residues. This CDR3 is CASIQGAGSNEQFF. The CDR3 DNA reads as TGCGCCAGCATACAGGGGGCCGGCTCCAATGAGCAGTTCTTC.

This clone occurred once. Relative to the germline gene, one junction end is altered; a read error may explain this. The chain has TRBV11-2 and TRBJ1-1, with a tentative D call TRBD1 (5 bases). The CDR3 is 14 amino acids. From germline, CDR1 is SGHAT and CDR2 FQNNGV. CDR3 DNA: TGTGTCAGCAGCCCTCGCGGGGGGAACACTGAAGCTTTCTTT. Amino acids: CVSSPRGGNTEAFF.

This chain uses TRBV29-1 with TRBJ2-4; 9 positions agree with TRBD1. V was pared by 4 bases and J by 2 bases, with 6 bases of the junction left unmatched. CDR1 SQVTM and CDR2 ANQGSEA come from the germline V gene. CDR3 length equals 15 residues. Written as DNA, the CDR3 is TGCAGCGTTGGGGGACAGGGTGAATCCAAAAACATTCAGTACTTC. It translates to CSVGGQGESKNIQYF.

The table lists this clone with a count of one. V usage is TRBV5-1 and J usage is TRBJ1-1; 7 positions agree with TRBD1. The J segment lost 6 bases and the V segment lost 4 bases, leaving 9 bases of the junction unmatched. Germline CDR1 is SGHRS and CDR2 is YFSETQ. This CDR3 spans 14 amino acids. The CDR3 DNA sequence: TGCGCCAGCAGCAACGGGCAGGGGGGCGCTGAAGCTTTCTTT. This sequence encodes CASSNGQGGAEAFF. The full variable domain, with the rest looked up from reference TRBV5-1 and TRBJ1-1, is KAGVTQTPRYLIKTRGQQVTLSCSPISGHRSVSWYQQTPGQGLQFLFEYFSETQRNKGNFPGRFSGRQFSNSRSEMNVSTLELGDSALYLCASSNGQGGAEAFFGQGTRLTVV.

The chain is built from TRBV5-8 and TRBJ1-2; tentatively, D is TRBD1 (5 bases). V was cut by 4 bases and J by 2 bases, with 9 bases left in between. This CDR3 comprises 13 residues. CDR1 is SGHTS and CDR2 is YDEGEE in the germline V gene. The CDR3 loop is CASSRRENYGYTF. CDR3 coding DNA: TGTGCCAGCAGCCGCAGGGAGAACTATGGCTACACCTTC.

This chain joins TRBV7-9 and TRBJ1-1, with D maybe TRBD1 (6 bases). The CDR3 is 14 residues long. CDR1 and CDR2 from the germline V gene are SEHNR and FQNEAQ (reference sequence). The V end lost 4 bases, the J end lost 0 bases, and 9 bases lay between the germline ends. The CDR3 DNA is TGTGCCAGCAGCTACGGACAGATGAACACTGAAGCTTTCTTT. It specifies CASSYGQMNTEAFF.

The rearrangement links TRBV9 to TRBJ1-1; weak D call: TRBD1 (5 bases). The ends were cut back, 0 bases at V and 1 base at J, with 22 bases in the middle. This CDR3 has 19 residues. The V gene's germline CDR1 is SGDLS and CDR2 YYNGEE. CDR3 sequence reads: CASSVASPSGSLGNTEAFF. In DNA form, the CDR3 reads TGTGCCAGCAGCGTAGCCTCACCATCAGGGAGTCTGGGGAACACTGAAGCTTTCTTT.

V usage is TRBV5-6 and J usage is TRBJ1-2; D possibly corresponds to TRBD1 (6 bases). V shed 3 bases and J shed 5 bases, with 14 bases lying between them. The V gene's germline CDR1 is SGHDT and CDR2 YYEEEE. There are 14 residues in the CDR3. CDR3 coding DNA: TGTGCCAGCAGCTCCGGGACACGCCTTTATGGCTACACCTTC. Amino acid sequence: CASSSGTRLYGYTF.

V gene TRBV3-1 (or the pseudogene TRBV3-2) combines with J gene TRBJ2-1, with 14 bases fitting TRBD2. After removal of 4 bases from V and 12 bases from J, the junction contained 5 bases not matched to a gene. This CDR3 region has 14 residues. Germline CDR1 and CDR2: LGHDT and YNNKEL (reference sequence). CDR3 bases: TGTGCCAGCAGCCGGACTAGCGGGGGGTTTCGGCAGTTCTTC. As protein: CASSRTSGGFRQFF.

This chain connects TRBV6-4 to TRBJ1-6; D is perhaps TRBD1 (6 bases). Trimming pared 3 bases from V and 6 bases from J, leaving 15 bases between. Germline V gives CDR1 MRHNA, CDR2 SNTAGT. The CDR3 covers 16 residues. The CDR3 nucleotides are TGTGCCAGCAGTGAAGATTTCGGACAGTTTAATTCACCCCTCCACTTT. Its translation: CASSEDFGQFNSPLHF.

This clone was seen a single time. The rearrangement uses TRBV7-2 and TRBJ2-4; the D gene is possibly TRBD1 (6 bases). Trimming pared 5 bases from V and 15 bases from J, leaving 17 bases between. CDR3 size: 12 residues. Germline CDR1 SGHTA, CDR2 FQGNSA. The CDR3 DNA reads TGTGCCAGCAGCCCCTCCGGACAGACCCTGTACTTC. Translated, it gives CASSPSGQTLYF.

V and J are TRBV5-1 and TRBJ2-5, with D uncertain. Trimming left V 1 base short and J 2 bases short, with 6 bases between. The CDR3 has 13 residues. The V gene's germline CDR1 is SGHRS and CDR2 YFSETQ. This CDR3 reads CASSLTVQETQYF. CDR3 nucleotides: TGCGCCAGCAGCTTGACAGTACAAGAGACCCAGTACTTC.

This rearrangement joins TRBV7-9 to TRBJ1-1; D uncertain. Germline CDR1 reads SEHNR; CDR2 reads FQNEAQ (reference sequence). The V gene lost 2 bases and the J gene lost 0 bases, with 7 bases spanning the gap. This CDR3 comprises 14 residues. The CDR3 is CASSLSTMNTEAFF. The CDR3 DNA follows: TGTGCCAGCAGCTTATCCACTATGAACACTGAAGCTTTCTTT.